These 13 T cell receptor beta chains were all obtained from the same sample, sequenced in a study. TCRdb passed the reads through MiXCR, listing each CDR3 protein once. The sample data list approximately 24 distinct CDR3 sequences. Sequencing was performed on CD8+ T cells (not recorded whether cultured). All receptors come from a male donor.

With regard to this clonotype: Given a much more abundant clone one base away, this may be a read error. V and J are TRBV27 and TRBJ2-2; 7 nucleotides align to TRBD1. The germline CDR1 and CDR2 sequences are MNHEY and SMNVEV (reference sequence). The CDR3 is 15 amino acids. The V segment lost 8 bases and the J segment 2 bases; nucleotides outside the gene matches: 8. CDR3 amino acids: CASGTRDSNTGELFF. Here the CDR3 DNA reads TGTGCCAGCGGTACCCGGGACAGTAACACCGGGGAGCTGTTTTTT.

For this clonotype: A read error may be the cause here, since a much bigger clone is one base away. The rearrangement uses TRBV21-1 and TRBJ2-3; TRBD2 is the table's D call, not checked against the DNA. TRBV21-1 is shown as a pseudogene. The CDR3 loop spans 15 amino acids. This CDR3 is CAPRPGPRSKDTQYF. The DNA for the CDR3 is TGTGCCCCCAGGCCGGGCCCGAGAAGCAAAGATACGCAGTATTTT.

In the case of this clonotype: Given a much more abundant clone one base away, this may be a read error. The chain has TRBV27 and TRBJ2-2; D is possibly TRBD1 or TRBD2 (5 bases each). Germline CDR1 and CDR2: MNHEY and SMNVEV (reference sequence). V shed 5 bases and J shed 2 bases, with 12 bases lying between them. The CDR3 sequence is 15 residues long. The CDR3 here is CASSTRGSNTGELFF. CDR3 bases: TGTGCCAGCAGTACCCGGGGCAGTAACACCGGGGAGCTGTTTTTT.

There are a few counts of this clonotype. The J gene is TRBJ1-1, the V gene TRBV20-1, with D possibly TRBD1 on 5 matching bases. Germline V gene sequence: CDR1 DFQATT, CDR2 SNEGSKA (reference sequence). CDR3 length: 15 residues. V was cut by 0 bases and J by 4 bases, with 15 bases left in between. CDR3 in amino acids: CSAREAWRGRTEAFF. CDR3 sequence (DNA): TGCAGTGCTAGAGAGGCTTGGAGGGGCCGCACTGAAGCTTTCTTT.

Of note for this clonotype: At one of its ends the junction is not consistent with the germline gene, which may arise from a read error. The chain joins TRBV4-2 to TRBJ1-1; the match to TRBD1 covers 7 bases. Germline V lookup: CDR1 LGHNA, CDR2 YNFKEQ. This CDR3 has 14 amino acids. The DNA of the CDR3 is TGTGCCAGCAGCAAGGGGACAGCAAACACTGAATCTTCCTTT. It is translated as CASSKGTANTESSF.

As concerns this clonotype: Since a much larger clone is just one base distant, this may be a read error. The rearrangement uses TRBV27 and TRBJ2-2, with 7 bases identical to TRBD1. V shed 5 bases and J 6 bases; nucleotides not matched to a gene: 9. This CDR3 comprises 15 residues. CDR1 MNHEY and CDR2 SMNVEV come from the germline V gene (reference sequence). The CDR3 DNA reads as TGTGCCAGCAGTACCCGGGACAGTAACGCCGGGGAGCTGTTTTTT. Encoded protein: CASSTRDSNAGELFF.

This clonotype was observed a handful of times. The CDR3 spells CASSLSPGQGDTQYF. Written as DNA, the CDR3 is TGTGCCAGCAGTTTATCCCCGGGACAGGGAGATACGCAGTATTTT. V is TRBV27 and J is TRBJ2-3; TRBD1 matches at 9 bases. This CDR3 has 15 amino acids. J gave up 5 bases and V 0 bases, and 3 bases lay outside the gene matches. Germline values: CDR1 MNHEY, CDR2 SMNVEV (reference sequence).

This clonotype is classed as hyperexpanded. The chain couples TRBV21-1 to TRBJ1-1; TRBD1 is taken as the D call from the table, unchecked against the DNA. TRBV21-1 corresponds to a pseudogene. The CDR3 spans 14 residues. In DNA form, the CDR3 reads TGTGCCAGCAGCAAGGGGACAGCAAACACTGAAGCTTTCTTT. This encodes CASSKGTANTEAFF.

This clonotype was seen a handful of times. The chain employs TRBV12-3 or TRBV12-4 and TRBJ2-3; tentatively, D is TRBD1 or TRBD2 (5 bases each). The CDR3 sequence is 19 residues long. V was shortened by 8 bases and J by 2 bases, with 29 bases between the two germline ends. The CDR3 region has the DNA TGTGCCAGCCTCATAGTCCCCTGGGGGACGTCTGGCACCACAGATACGCAGTATTTT. Its protein product is CASLIVPWGTSGTTDTQYF.

Comments on this clonotype: This could be a read error, since a much larger clone is one nucleotide away. This rearrangement joins TRBV21-1 to TRBJ1-1; the table's D call, TRBD1, was not checked against the DNA. TRBV21-1 constitutes a pseudogene. This CDR3 is built from 14 residues. CDR3 amino acids: CASSKGTASTEAFF. Written as DNA, the CDR3 is TGTGCCAGCAGCAAGGGGACAGCAAGCACTGAAGCTTTCTTT.

A remark on this clonotype: The junction does not match germline at one end; this may be a read error. The genes are TRBV15 and TRBJ1-5; D might be TRBD1 (5 bases). The CDR3 is 17 residues long. The germline CDR1 and CDR2 sequences are LNHNV and YYDKDF (reference sequence). DNA of the CDR3: TGTGCCACCAGGAGAGGGGAGGGTCAGGAAAAGAAACAGCCCCGGCATTTT. Translation gives CATRRGEGQEKKQPRHF.

This clonotype is hyperexpanded (1% or more) by share. J is TRBJ2-7 and V is TRBV6-2 or TRBV6-3, with D hard to call. Germline V gene data show CDR1 as MNHEY and CDR2 as SVGEGT. V was trimmed by 4 bases and J by 1 base, leaving 11 bases between them. The CDR3 has 14 amino acids. CDR3 DNA sequence: TGTGCCAGCAGTTTCCTGGGGAAATCCTACGAGCAGTACTTC. Amino acids: CASSFLGKSYEQYF.

The V gene is TRBV7-3, the J gene TRBJ2-1, with D possibly being TRBD2 (6 bases). The germline CDR1 and CDR2 sequences are SGHTA and FQGTGA. The CDR3 has 11 residues. V lost 6 bases and J lost 8, with 8 bases in between. CDR3 bases: TGTGCCAGCAGGGAGGGATATGAGCAGTTCTTC. This encodes CASREGYEQFF.